This T cell receptor (beta chain) was profiled in a study of shared clonotypes between healthy human individuals. Study-wide context: Plates per donor: three CD4 naive, three CD4 memory, two CD8 naive, one CD8 memory.

About this clone: Its antigen is undetermined.

Using immunoSEQ multiplex PCR, the repertoire was profiled, and TCRdb retains in-frame clones only, with some absent. The data hold about 700,000 clones, with about 92% observed a single time. As defined, naive CD8 cells were CD45RO-negative and positively selected for CCR7, with terminally differentiated effector memory CD45RA+ cells excluded. From germline, CDR1 is KGHSH and CDR2 LQKENI. This CDR3 has 13 residues. Trimming cost V 2 bases and J 5 bases, with 9 bases left between them. Whole-study findings and limits: When compared with the clonotypes that were shared by all four sorted-subset donors, the non-shared clonotypes turned out to have lower generation probabilities.

The receptor comes from a man aged 30-40 years in good health. The sequenced sample was naive CD8+ T cells sorted from blood. The chain joins TRBV18 to TRBJ2-5; no firm D call. In DNA form, the CDR3 reads TGTGCCAGCTCACCAGGGTTCGGCGAGACCCAGTACTTC. Translated, it gives CASSPGFGETQYF.